This T cell receptor (beta chain) was captured in a study of cytomegalovirus exposure and HLA in healthy donors. Study-level findings and limits: Apparent HLA restriction characterized most CMV-associated TCR beta chains in a later analysis. Accurate prediction of HLA-A and HLA-B alleles (for most subjects) was reportedly achieved from TCR beta sequences.

To note about this clone: Its antigen remains unidentified.

Primers for the PCR totalled 60 Vbeta and 13 Jbeta. TCRdb keeps only in-frame clones here, not all; method: immunoSEQ multiplex PCR. The repertoire holds about 91,000 clones, 60% to 65% seen once, with roughly 2.5% in the top ten. Unrecorded for this donor was the CMV serostatus. The clonotype was recovered from a human donor in good health. Sequencing used PBMCs.

The CDR3 is CSVMSGANVLTF. CDR3 bases: TGCAGCGTCATGTCTGGGGCCAACGTCCTGACTTTC. The chain carries TRBV29-1 and TRBJ2-6; no definite D call. The CDR3 is 12 amino acids. Per the germline V gene, CDR1 is SQVTM and CDR2 is ANQGSEA. Trimming removed 6 bases from V and 1 base from J, with 4 bases in between.